A selection of T cell receptor beta chains follows, all from one sample in a study of blood T cells in healthy people across ages. MiXCR, applied by TCRdb to the 5' RACE reads, yields one record per CDR3 protein. Among about 750,000 distinct CDR3 sequences listed, around half were seen once. The sample consisted of blood. All receptors derive from a man older than 75 in good health. Each CDR3 is given with its conserved first and last residue. The order of the fields is CDR3 protein, CDR3 DNA, V gene, J gene, clone size, D gene. D genes are given only for firm matches. Clone size is shown for a subset of rows, as once, few, many or a class of expanded clone.

cdr3_aa: CASSPGTSGFSYEQYF
cdr3_nt: TGTGCCAGCAGCCCAGGGACTAGCGGGTTCTCCTACGAGCAGTACTTC
v_call: TRBV4-2
j_call: TRBJ2-7
clone_size: .
d_call: TRBD2

cdr3_aa: CASSQWGRGASPLHF
cdr3_nt: TGCGCCAGCAGCCAATGGGGCAGGGGGGCTTCACCCCTCCACTTT
v_call: TRBV4-1
j_call: TRBJ1-6
clone_size: .
d_call: TRBD1

cdr3_aa: CATSDLLSGTGSDEQFF
cdr3_nt: TGTGCCACCAGTGATTTGCTTTCAGGGACAGGTTCCGATGAGCAGTTCTTC
v_call: TRBV24-1
j_call: TRBJ2-1
clone_size: .
d_call: TRBD1

cdr3_aa: CASTRVLYNEQFF
cdr3_nt: TGTGCCAGCACGAGAGTCCTCTACAATGAGCAGTTCTTC
v_call: TRBV28
j_call: TRBJ2-1
clone_size: .
d_call: .

cdr3_aa: CASSPQGVAKNIQYF
cdr3_nt: TGTGCCAGCAGTCCCCAGGGGGTAGCCAAAAACATTCAGTACTTC
v_call: TRBV7-2
j_call: TRBJ2-4
clone_size: few
d_call: TRBD1

cdr3_aa: CSASKEINYNSPLHF
cdr3_nt: TGCAGTGCTAGCAAAGAGATAAACTATAATTCACCCCTCCACTTT
v_call: TRBV20-1
j_call: TRBJ1-6
clone_size: .
d_call: .

cdr3_aa: CASRQGGLAGGLDEQFF
cdr3_nt: TGTGCCAGCAGACAGGGGGGACTAGCGGGAGGGTTGGATGAGCAGTTTTTC
v_call: TRBV6-2/TRBV6-3
j_call: TRBJ2-1
clone_size: few
d_call: TRBD2

cdr3_aa: CASSSSEGQGKRWQPQHF
cdr3_nt: TGTGCCAGCAGTTCCTCCGAAGGGCAGGGAAAACGGTGGCAGCCCCAGCATTTT
v_call: TRBV12-3/TRBV12-4
j_call: TRBJ1-5
clone_size: .
d_call: .

cdr3_aa: CASSYRGGNQPQHF
cdr3_nt: TGTGCCAGCAGTTACCGAGGGGGGAACCAGCCCCAGCATTTT
v_call: TRBV12-3/TRBV12-4
j_call: TRBJ1-5
clone_size: .
d_call: .

cdr3_aa: CSARDSPDFPGSYNEQFF
cdr3_nt: TGCAGTGCTAGAGATAGTCCGGACTTCCCTGGCTCCTACAATGAGCAGTTCTTC
v_call: TRBV20-1
j_call: TRBJ2-1
clone_size: few
d_call: .

cdr3_aa: CATSDWVEGRYGYTF
cdr3_nt: TGTGCCACCAGTGATTGGGTTGAAGGGCGCTATGGCTACACCTTC
v_call: TRBV24-1
j_call: TRBJ1-2
clone_size: few
d_call: .

cdr3_aa: CRGGAGPIDTQYF
cdr3_nt: TGCAGGGGCGGGGCGGGGCCAATCGATACGCAGTATTTT
v_call: TRBV20-1
j_call: TRBJ2-3
clone_size: few
d_call: .

cdr3_aa: CASSLIQGSYEQYF
cdr3_nt: TGTGCCAGCAGTTTAATACAGGGCTCCTACGAGCAGTACTTC
v_call: TRBV6-6
j_call: TRBJ2-7
clone_size: few
d_call: .

cdr3_aa: CSARSATDTQYF
cdr3_nt: TGCAGTGCTAGATCGGCTACAGATACGCAGTATTTT
v_call: TRBV20-1
j_call: TRBJ2-3
clone_size: few
d_call: .

cdr3_aa: CASSLISGQGAIYEQYF
cdr3_nt: TGCGCCAGCAGCTTGATATCTGGACAGGGGGCTATCTACGAGCAGTACTTC
v_call: TRBV5-1
j_call: TRBJ2-7
clone_size: .
d_call: TRBD1

cdr3_aa: CASARTDSNTEAFF
cdr3_nt: TGCGCCAGCGCCAGGACAGACAGCAACACTGAAGCTTTCTTT
v_call: TRBV5-1
j_call: TRBJ1-1
clone_size: .
d_call: .

cdr3_aa: CASSLLTEALHF
cdr3_nt: TGTGCCAGCAGCCTATTAACGGAGGCCCTCCACTTT
v_call: TRBV13
j_call: TRBJ1-6
clone_size: .
d_call: .

cdr3_aa: CSVFQGAETQYF
cdr3_nt: TGCAGCGTGTTCCAGGGGGCAGAGACCCAGTACTTC
v_call: TRBV29-1
j_call: TRBJ2-5
clone_size: .
d_call: TRBD1

cdr3_aa: CATFIMGPSNGYTF
cdr3_nt: TGTGCCACCTTCATTATGGGGCCTTCGAATGGCTACACCTTC
v_call: TRBV6-6
j_call: TRBJ1-2
clone_size: .
d_call: .

cdr3_aa: CASSLILGATSGRGYEQYF
cdr3_nt: TGTGCCAGCAGCTTAATTTTGGGGGCAACTAGCGGGAGAGGGTACGAGCAGTACTTC
v_call: TRBV7-9
j_call: TRBJ2-7
clone_size: .
d_call: TRBD2

cdr3_aa: CASSAPGQFYEQYF
cdr3_nt: TGTGCCAGCAGTGCACCGGGACAGTTCTACGAGCAGTACTTC
v_call: TRBV2
j_call: TRBJ2-7
clone_size: few
d_call: TRBD1

cdr3_aa: CSLGGAGGSYNEQFF
cdr3_nt: TGCAGTTTAGGTGGAGCGGGAGGATCCTACAATGAGCAGTTCTTC
v_call: TRBV29-1
j_call: TRBJ2-1
clone_size: few
d_call: TRBD2

cdr3_aa: CSTREAGGPSYEQYF
cdr3_nt: TGCAGTACTAGAGAAGCGGGAGGGCCTTCCTACGAGCAGTACTTC
v_call: TRBV20-1
j_call: TRBJ2-7
clone_size: .
d_call: TRBD2

cdr3_aa: CAISDFRGVGVNTEAFF
cdr3_nt: TGTGCCATCAGTGACTTCAGGGGGGTCGGGGTGAACACTGAAGCTTTCTTT
v_call: TRBV10-3
j_call: TRBJ1-1
clone_size: .
d_call: TRBD1

cdr3_aa: CASTLTGKEAFF
cdr3_nt: TGTGCCAGCACCCTTACAGGGAAGGAAGCTTTCTTT
v_call: TRBV12-3/TRBV12-4
j_call: TRBJ1-1
clone_size: .
d_call: .

cdr3_aa: CASSRKPGQSTYEQYF
cdr3_nt: TGTGCCAGCAGCCGTAAACCGGGGCAGAGTACCTACGAGCAGTACTTC
v_call: TRBV3-1
j_call: TRBJ2-7
clone_size: few
d_call: .

cdr3_aa: CAISEGSGSYEQFF
cdr3_nt: TGTGCCATCAGTGAGGGGAGCGGGAGCTATGAGCAGTTCTTC
v_call: TRBV10-3
j_call: TRBJ2-1
clone_size: few
d_call: TRBD2

cdr3_aa: CASRQGALSTGELFF
cdr3_nt: TGTGCCAGCCGGCAGGGGGCGCTTAGCACCGGGGAGCTGTTTTTT
v_call: TRBV7-9
j_call: TRBJ2-2
clone_size: .
d_call: TRBD1

cdr3_aa: CASRSNGQGLNTEAFF
cdr3_nt: TGCGCCAGCAGATCCAATGGACAGGGGCTGAACACTGAAGCTTTCTTT
v_call: TRBV5-1
j_call: TRBJ1-1
clone_size: .
d_call: TRBD1

cdr3_aa: CSASNRAYGYTF
cdr3_nt: TGCAGTGCTAGTAACAGAGCCTATGGCTACACCTTC
v_call: TRBV20-1
j_call: TRBJ1-2
clone_size: once
d_call: .

cdr3_aa: CASRSGTSYEQYF
cdr3_nt: TGTGCCAGCAGGTCCGGGACAAGCTACGAGCAGTACTTC
v_call: TRBV7-9
j_call: TRBJ2-7
clone_size: .
d_call: .

cdr3_aa: CASSLLASGSGNEQYF
cdr3_nt: TGCGCCAGCAGCTTGTTGGCTAGCGGGAGTGGCAATGAGCAGTACTTC
v_call: TRBV5-1
j_call: TRBJ2-5
clone_size: few
d_call: TRBD2

cdr3_aa: CASSLGTSGFYEQYF
cdr3_nt: TGCGCCAGCAGCCTTGGGACTAGCGGTTTCTACGAGCAGTACTTC
v_call: TRBV5-1
j_call: TRBJ2-7
clone_size: few
d_call: TRBD2

cdr3_aa: CASRLRDEAQYF
cdr3_nt: TGTGCCAGCAGATTGAGGGATGAGGCGCAGTATTTT
v_call: TRBV12-3/TRBV12-4
j_call: TRBJ2-3
clone_size: few
d_call: .

cdr3_aa: CSVLVAEQFF
cdr3_nt: TGCAGCGTTCTAGTTGCTGAGCAGTTCTTC
v_call: TRBV29-1
j_call: TRBJ2-1
clone_size: .
d_call: .

cdr3_aa: CASSLGLAGGRASYNEQFF
cdr3_nt: TGTGCCAGCAGCTTAGGACTAGCGGGAGGGAGGGCCTCCTACAATGAGCAGTTCTTC
v_call: TRBV7-8
j_call: TRBJ2-1
clone_size: .
d_call: TRBD2

cdr3_aa: CSALAGGSSYEQYF
cdr3_nt: TGCAGTGCCTTAGCGGGAGGGAGCTCCTACGAGCAGTACTTC
v_call: TRBV20-1
j_call: TRBJ2-7
clone_size: .
d_call: TRBD2

cdr3_aa: CSARDGASGSYEQYF
cdr3_nt: TGCAGTGCTAGAGACGGGGCTAGCGGGTCCTACGAGCAGTACTTC
v_call: TRBV20-1
j_call: TRBJ2-7
clone_size: .
d_call: TRBD2

cdr3_aa: CSAQKAQETQYF
cdr3_nt: TGCAGCGCCCAGAAGGCCCAAGAGACCCAGTACTTC
v_call: TRBV29-1
j_call: TRBJ2-5
clone_size: .
d_call: .

cdr3_aa: CATSDRRDYNEQFF
cdr3_nt: TGTGCCACCAGTGACCGCAGAGATTACAATGAGCAGTTCTTC
v_call: TRBV24-1
j_call: TRBJ2-1
clone_size: few
d_call: .

cdr3_aa: CATSKNQGPHGETQYF
cdr3_nt: TGTGCCACCAGCAAAAACCAGGGCCCTCACGGAGAGACCCAGTACTTC
v_call: TRBV15
j_call: TRBJ2-5
clone_size: .
d_call: .

cdr3_aa: CASSSLVLGNEQFF
cdr3_nt: TGTGCCAGCAGCTCTCTTGTTCTGGGCAATGAGCAGTTCTTC
v_call: TRBV7-8
j_call: TRBJ2-1
clone_size: .
d_call: .

cdr3_aa: CASSRRTSSGTGELFF
cdr3_nt: TGTGCCAGCAGCCGCCGGACTAGCTCAGGCACCGGGGAGCTGTTTTTT
v_call: TRBV11-2
j_call: TRBJ2-2
clone_size: many
d_call: TRBD2

cdr3_aa: CASSRRGQNLSYEQYF
cdr3_nt: TGTGCCAGCAGCCGTAGAGGGCAGAATCTCTCCTACGAGCAGTACTTC
v_call: TRBV21-1
j_call: TRBJ2-7
clone_size: few
d_call: .

cdr3_aa: CASSVTSGLKQFF
cdr3_nt: TGTGCCAGCAGTGTTACTAGCGGTTTAAAGCAGTTCTTC
v_call: TRBV12-3/TRBV12-4
j_call: TRBJ2-1
clone_size: .
d_call: TRBD2

cdr3_aa: CSARDQTEELFF
cdr3_nt: TGCAGTGCTAGAGATCAGACCGAAGAACTGTTTTTT
v_call: TRBV20-1
j_call: TRBJ1-4
clone_size: .
d_call: .

cdr3_aa: CASSPVAHSNTGELFF
cdr3_nt: TGTGCCAGCTCACCAGTAGCACACTCGAACACCGGGGAGCTGTTTTTT
v_call: TRBV18
j_call: TRBJ2-2
clone_size: .
d_call: .

cdr3_aa: CASSQEGIGNGYNEQFF
cdr3_nt: TGTGCCAGCAGCCAAGAAGGAATCGGGAACGGCTACAATGAGCAGTTCTTC
v_call: TRBV3-1
j_call: TRBJ2-1
clone_size: .
d_call: .

cdr3_aa: CASRRRGGTSTDTQYF
cdr3_nt: TGTGCCAGCAGGAGGAGGGGCGGCACTAGCACAGATACGCAGTATTTT
v_call: TRBV2
j_call: TRBJ2-3
clone_size: few
d_call: .

cdr3_aa: CSARNLTGYATQYF
cdr3_nt: TGCAGTGCTCGGAACCTGACTGGGTACGCGACCCAGTACTTC
v_call: TRBV20-1
j_call: TRBJ2-5
clone_size: .
d_call: .

cdr3_aa: CASSVLTDTQYF
cdr3_nt: TGTGCCAGCAGCGTTCTCACAGATACGCAGTATTTT
v_call: TRBV9
j_call: TRBJ2-3
clone_size: few
d_call: .

cdr3_aa: CASSLADFPYTDTQYF
cdr3_nt: TGCGCCAGCAGCTTGGCGGATTTTCCTTACACAGATACGCAGTATTTT
v_call: TRBV5-1
j_call: TRBJ2-3
clone_size: .
d_call: .

cdr3_aa: CASSLAHRTSGETNEQYF
cdr3_nt: TGTGCCAGCAGCTTAGCGCATAGGACTAGCGGCGAGACCAATGAGCAGTACTTC
v_call: TRBV7-6
j_call: TRBJ2-7
clone_size: .
d_call: TRBD2